This T cell receptor beta chain was observed in a study of blood T cell repertoires in COVID-19. Study-level background: From the United States, Italy and Spain came samples of acute and convalescent COVID-19. The analysed material was cDNA or gDNA that came from T cells, B-cell-depleted T cells, or PBMCs.

V shed 10 bases and J 3 bases; nucleotides not matched to a gene: 8. This CDR3 spans 14 amino acids. Germline V gene sequence: CDR1 ENHRY, CDR2 SYGVKD. In the authors' methods: Estimation of nucleated cell counts relied on the amplification of reference gene primers. TCRdb's copy holds only in-frame clones and misses some; the assay was immunoSEQ multiplex PCR. D and trimming come from the DNA, and the V and J calls and clone size come from that table. This table holds about 44,000 clones, around 87% found once. The sequenced sample consisted of peripheral blood. The rearrangement joins TRBV10-3 to TRBJ2-1; 8 bases agree with TRBD2. This receptor was obtained from a woman over 75 in a cohort sampled during active or convalescent COVID-19. CDR3 coding DNA: TGTGCCACTGCCGGGGGGGCGCGCTACAATGAGCAGTTCTTC. Encoded protein: CATAGGARYNEQFF.